Included here is one T cell receptor (beta chain) sequence, with context. The antigen remains unidentified. Germline V gene data show CDR1 as SQVTM and CDR2 as ANQGSEA. J was trimmed by 7 bases and V by 5 bases; bases with no gene match: 9. The CDR3 covers 14 residues. The data were obtained in a study of cytomegalovirus exposure and HLA in healthy donors. Overall study results and limits: Three CMV-associated chains proved CMV antigen-specific in vitro.

Amplification used 60 Vbeta primers and 13 Jbeta primers. The assay was immunoSEQ multiplex PCR, and TCRdb's table has in-frame clones only and misses some. The sample includes over 150,000 clones, 80% to 90% of them seen just once. Sequenced input: PBMCs. The chain carries TRBV29-1 and TRBJ2-5; 11 nucleotides match TRBD2. The source of this sequence is a male donor in good health and CMV-seronegative. The DNA of the CDR3 is TGCAGCGTTAAAATAGCGGGGGGGCCAGGGACCCAGTACTTC. It specifies CSVKIAGGPGTQYF.